Listed here are 10 T cell receptor beta chains from one sample, sequenced in a study of CD8 T cells in ankylosing spondylitis. One entry per CDR3 protein results from TCRdb running MiXCR on the 5' RACE reads. The sample comprises under 300,000 distinct CDR3 sequences, about 10% of which are singletons, and roughly 6.8% rests with the top ten. Sequenced sample: blood, either unsorted or a sorted T cell fraction (not recorded which). Receptor source: a male donor with ankylosing spondylitis or in good health (not recorded which).

This clonotype was detected a few times. DNA for the CDR3: TGTGCCAGCAGCTTACTAGCGGGAATCTTCGGAGAGACCCAGTACTTC. Translating gives CASSLLAGIFGETQYF. The chain joins TRBV5-6 to TRBJ2-5, with 10 bases lining up with TRBD2. Germline CDR1 is SGHDT and CDR2 is YYEEEE. There are 16 residues in the CDR3. The ends lost 2 bases at V and 4 bases at J; junction bases unmatched: 8. The whole variable domain, remainder taken from reference TRBV5-6 and TRBJ2-5, is DAGVTQSPTHLIKTRGQQVTLRCSPKSGHDTVSWYQQALGQGPQFIFQYYEEEERQRGNFPDRFSGHQFPNYSSELNVNALLLGDSALYLCASSLLAGIFGETQYFGPGTRLLVL.

The genes are TRBV19 and TRBJ1-1; D perhaps matches TRBD1 (6 bases). There are 15 residues in the CDR3. V dropped 5 bases and J dropped 2 bases, with 15 bases sitting between them. Germline-derived CDR1 and CDR2 are LNHDA and SQIVND (reference sequence). In DNA, the CDR3 is TGTGCCAGTAGTCTCCCAGGGGTCCACAACACTGAAGCTTTCTTT. Protein product: CASSLPGVHNTEAFF.

This clonotype showed up many times. The gene calls are TRBV5-1 and TRBJ2-7, with D hard to call. Germline V CDR1 and CDR2: SGHRS, YFSETQ. Trimming cost V 3 bases and J 5 bases, with 12 bases left between them. The CDR3 covers 13 residues. The CDR3 loop reads CASSSFEGNEQYF. The CDR3 nucleotides are TGCGCCAGCAGCTCCTTCGAAGGCAACGAGCAGTACTTC. Drawing the rest from reference TRBV5-1 and TRBJ2-7, the complete variable domain is KAGVTQTPRYLIKTRGQQVTLSCSPISGHRSVSWYQQTPGQGLQFLFEYFSETQRNKGNFPGRFSGRQFSNSRSEMNVSTLELGDSALYLCASSSFEGNEQYFGPGTRLTVT.

This clonotype has ten or more counts. The J gene is TRBJ1-1, the V gene TRBV10-3; possible D gene TRBD1, 5 bases. The CDR3 consists of 14 residues. CDR1 is ENHRY and CDR2 is SYGVKD in the germline V gene. Deletions cut 10 bases from V and 0 bases from J, with 15 bases between. The CDR3 coding sequence is TGTGCCACCCGCCCGACAGCAATGAACACTGAAGCTTTCTTT. Its translation is CATRPTAMNTEAFF.

Only a few counts were recorded for this clonotype. V is TRBV18 and J is TRBJ2-7; D remains ambiguous. The CDR3 consists of 12 residues. CDR1 KGHSH and CDR2 LQKENI come from the germline V gene. V lost 3 bases and J 9 bases, leaving 12 bases between the germline ends. The CDR3 region has the DNA TGTGCCAGCTCACCCCAGACATGGGCGCAGTACTTC. This codes for CASSPQTWAQYF.

V is TRBV7-9 and J is TRBJ2-3; 7 nucleotides agree with TRBD1. This CDR3 region has 16 residues. With V trimmed by 6 bases and J by 0 bases, 9 bases remained unmatched. Germline CDR1 reads SEHNR; CDR2 reads FQNEAQ (reference sequence). The chain's CDR3 is CASSSVRGRSTDTQYF. The CDR3 DNA reads TGTGCCAGCAGTTCAGTGAGGGGGCGAAGCACAGATACGCAGTATTTT.

This clonotype was picked up many times. A much larger clone differs by one base, so this may be a read error. The V call is TRBV24-1, the J call TRBJ2-2, with a possible D match to TRBD2 (5 bases). The CDR3 has 14 amino acids. The germline CDR1 and CDR2 sequences are KGHDR and SFDVKD. CDR3 DNA sequence: TGTGCCACCAGTGAAAGCGAACTCACCGGGGAGCTGCTTTTT. It codes for CATSESELTGELLF.

This clonotype showed up many times. Written as DNA, the CDR3 is TGCGCCAGCAGCTTGTTCCCTCTAGTTAAGTATGAGCAGTTCTTC. Translating it yields CASSLFPLVKYEQFF. The chain combines TRBV5-1 with TRBJ2-1; D ambiguous. The germline gives CDR1 SGHRS, CDR2 YFSETQ. Trimming left V 1 base short and J 8 bases short, with 16 bases between. This CDR3 spans 15 amino acids.

This clonotype was seen many times. This chain links TRBV4-1 with TRBJ2-5, with TRBD1 matching 7 bases. This CDR3 comprises 15 residues. Per germline, CDR1 MGHRA and CDR2 YSYEKL. V dropped 4 bases and J dropped 1; count of bases not matched to a gene: 6. CDR3 sequence (DNA): TGCGCCAGCAGCCCTTTCACAGGGGCCCAAGAGACCCAGTACTTC. This codes for CASSPFTGAQETQYF.

This clonotype was detected many times. V gene TRBV10-3 combines with J gene TRBJ2-7; possible D gene TRBD2, 6 bases. CDR1 and CDR2 from the germline V gene are ENHRY and SYGVKD. CDR3 length: 14 amino acids. The ends were cut back, 4 bases at V and 2 bases at J, with 12 bases in the middle. In DNA form, the CDR3 reads TGTGCCATCAGTGCGACGGGGGAGGCCTACGAGCAGTACTTC. This encodes CAISATGEAYEQYF.